The source of this T cell receptor (beta chain) is a study of blood T cells in healthy people across ages. With a J-beta primer mix and a sample-barcoded 5' primer, a second PCR ran about 7 to 12 cycles. TCRdb itself ran the 5' RACE reads through MiXCR, one entry per CDR3 protein. The repertoire holds about 1 million distinct CDR3 sequences, with around 25% as singletons. The ends lost 4 bases at V and 3 bases at J; junction bases unmatched: 15. This CDR3 is 17 amino acids long. Germline CDR1 and CDR2: MNHEY and SVGEGT. Each sample yielded at least 6 million isolated PBMCs. Separately, the same data were catalogued under a study of T cells of mothers and their children. That source adds: Over 9 million TCR beta CDR3 reads were obtained from each mother, and some 3.2 million from each child. With unrelated pairs as the comparison, related mother-child pairs had a slightly higher overlap that was not significant.

V gene TRBV6-2 or TRBV6-3 combines with J gene TRBJ2-7; 7 bases align to TRBD1. This sequence originates from a girl aged 2 to 10 in good health. The sequencing sample was made of blood. CDR3 region: CASSCGQVVRTCYEQYF. CDR3 nucleotides: TGTGCCAGCAGTTGCGGACAGGTAGTCAGAACTTGCTACGAGCAGTACTTC.